This T cell receptor beta chain was captured by sequencing in a study of T-cell memory formation after mild COVID-19. The germline CDR1 and CDR2 sequences are SGHRS and YFSETQ. V shed 2 bases, J shed 5 bases, and the junction held 5 bases outside the gene matches. The CDR3 has 15 residues. This clonotype was counted only a few times. Each CDR3 protein gets one entry after TCRdb re-called the 5' RACE reads with MiXCR. The table shows roughly 400,000 distinct CDR3 sequences, with roughly 18% occurring only once. The chain has TRBV5-1 and TRBJ2-5, with TRBD2 identical over 11 bases. Sequences were obtained from PBMCs or a T cell subset sorted from them (not recorded which). This receptor was obtained from a man between 18 and 35 years old who had mild COVID-19 (a few samples of this study predate the infection). Cell type and time point are not known. The CDR3 DNA reads as TGCGCCAGCAGCTTACCTAGCGGGGGGTTGGAGACCCAGTACTTC. Protein sequence: CASSLPSGGLETQYF.